The source of this T cell receptor beta chain is a study of T cell responses to AZD1222 COVID-19 vaccine. This CDR3 contains 17 residues. In germline, CDR1 is SGHTA, CDR2 FQGTGA. V was pared by 4 bases and J by 0 bases, with 17 bases between. Notes on the study in general: In a largely white British group with more females than males, clonal diversity was possibly underestimated. The study identified only five to seven AZD1222 recipients as seropositive at baseline.

With regard to this clone: Its matching antigen is unknown.

The study pooled second doses at about 4 or about 12 weeks. Assay used: immunoSEQ multiplex PCR; TCRdb lists only in-frame clones, some missing. The sample has some 180,000 clones, over 90% seen once. The chain couples TRBV7-3 to TRBJ2-3; the D gene is possibly TRBD1 (5 bases). The origin of this receptor is an adult who received the AZD1222 COVID-19 vaccine. The source was peripheral blood, collected 28 days after the second AZD1222 dose. The CDR3 coding sequence is TGTGCCAGCAGCTCCCATCCAAGGGGTGTTAGCACAGATACGCAGTATTTT. Translation gives CASSSHPRGVSTDTQYF.